This entry is about one T cell receptor beta chain. Some clones are missing from TCRdb's copy, which holds only in-frame ones; the method was immunoSEQ multiplex PCR. Here the sample spans around 170,000 clones, approximately 90% being singletons. The sample comes from a study of control samples from healthy donors and cancer patients. Per germline, CDR1 SGDLS and CDR2 YYNGEE. The V end was cut by 0 bases, the J end by 4 bases, with 13 bases between. The CDR3 contains 16 residues. Material for sequencing was blood. The V gene is TRBV9, the J gene TRBJ2-2; D gene uncertain. The origin of this receptor is a man aged 30 to 39 in good health. CDR3 protein: CASSVALTRGTGELFF. The CDR3, as DNA: TGTGCCAGCAGCGTAGCCCTAACCCGAGGCACCGGGGAGCTGTTTTTT.